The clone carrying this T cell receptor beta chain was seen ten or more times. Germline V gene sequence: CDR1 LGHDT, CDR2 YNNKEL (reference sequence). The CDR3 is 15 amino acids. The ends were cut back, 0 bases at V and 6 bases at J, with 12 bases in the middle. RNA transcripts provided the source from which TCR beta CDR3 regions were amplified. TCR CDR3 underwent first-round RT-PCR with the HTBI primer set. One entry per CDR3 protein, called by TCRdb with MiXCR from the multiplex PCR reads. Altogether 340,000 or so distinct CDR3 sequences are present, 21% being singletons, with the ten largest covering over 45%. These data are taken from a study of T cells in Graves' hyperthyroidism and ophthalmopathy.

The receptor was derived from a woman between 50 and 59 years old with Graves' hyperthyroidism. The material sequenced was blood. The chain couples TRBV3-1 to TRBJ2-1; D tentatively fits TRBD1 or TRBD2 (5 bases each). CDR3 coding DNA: TGTGCCAGCAGCCAAGATTGGGACCTTCGCAATGAGCAGTTCTTC. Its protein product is CASSQDWDLRNEQFF.